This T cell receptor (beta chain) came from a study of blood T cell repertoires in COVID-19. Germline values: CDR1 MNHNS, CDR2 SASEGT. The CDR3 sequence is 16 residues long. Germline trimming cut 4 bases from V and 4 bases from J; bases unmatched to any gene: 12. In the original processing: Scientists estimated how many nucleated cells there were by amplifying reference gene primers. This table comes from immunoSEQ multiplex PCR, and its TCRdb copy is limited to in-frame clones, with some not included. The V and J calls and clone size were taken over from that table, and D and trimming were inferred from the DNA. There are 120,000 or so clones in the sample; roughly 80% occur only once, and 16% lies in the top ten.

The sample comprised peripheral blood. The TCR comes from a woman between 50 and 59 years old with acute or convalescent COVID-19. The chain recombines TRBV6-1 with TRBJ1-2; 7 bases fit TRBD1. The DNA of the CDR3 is TGTGCCAGCAGTGTTGGGCTAGGGGGCTTTTTCTATGGCTACACCTTC. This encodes CASSVGLGGFFYGYTF.